This TCR beta chain was recorded in a study of CD8 T cells in ankylosing spondylitis. Study-wide results and limits: What appeared characteristic of ankylosing spondylitis blood was a TCR beta motif of eight or nine highly homologous variants.

Quantitative molecular-barcoded 5'-RACE generated the TCR beta libraries. TCRdb redid the calling of the 5' RACE reads with MiXCR, one entry per CDR3 protein. Here the sample spans some 240,000 distinct CDR3 sequences, 8.6% being singletons. With respect to this clonotype: Its antigen is currently unknown.

V lost 5 bases to trimming and J lost 1 base, with 8 bases between them. This CDR3 region has 12 residues. Looked up from germline, CDR1 is SQVTM and CDR2 is ANQGSEA. Sample: blood, either unsorted or a sorted T cell fraction (not recorded which). J is TRBJ1-1 and V is TRBV29-1, with D unresolved. This sequence originates from a male donor with ankylosing spondylitis or in good health (not recorded which). This chain's CDR3 is CSVSQKNTEAFF. CDR3 DNA: TGCAGCGTTAGCCAGAAGAACACTGAAGCTTTCTTT. The variable domain in full, completed from reference TRBV29-1 and TRBJ1-1, reads SAVISQKPSRDICQRGTSLTIQCQVDSQVTMMFWYRQQPGQSLTLIATANQGSEATYESGFVIDKFPISRPNLTFSTLTVSNMSPEDSSIYLCSVSQKNTEAFFGQGTRLTVV.